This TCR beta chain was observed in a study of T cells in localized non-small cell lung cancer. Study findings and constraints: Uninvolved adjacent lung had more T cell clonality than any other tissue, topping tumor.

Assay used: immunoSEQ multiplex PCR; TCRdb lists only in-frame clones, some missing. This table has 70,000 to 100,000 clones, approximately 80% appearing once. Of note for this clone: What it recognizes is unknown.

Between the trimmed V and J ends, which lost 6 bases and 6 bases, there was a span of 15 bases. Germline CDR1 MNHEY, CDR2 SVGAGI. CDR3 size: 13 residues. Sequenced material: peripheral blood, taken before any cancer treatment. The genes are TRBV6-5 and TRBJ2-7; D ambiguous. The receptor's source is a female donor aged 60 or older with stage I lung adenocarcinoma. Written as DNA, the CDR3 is TGTGCCAGCAGGCCGTCTTATGGTACCGAGCAGTACTTC. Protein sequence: CASRPSYGTEQYF.